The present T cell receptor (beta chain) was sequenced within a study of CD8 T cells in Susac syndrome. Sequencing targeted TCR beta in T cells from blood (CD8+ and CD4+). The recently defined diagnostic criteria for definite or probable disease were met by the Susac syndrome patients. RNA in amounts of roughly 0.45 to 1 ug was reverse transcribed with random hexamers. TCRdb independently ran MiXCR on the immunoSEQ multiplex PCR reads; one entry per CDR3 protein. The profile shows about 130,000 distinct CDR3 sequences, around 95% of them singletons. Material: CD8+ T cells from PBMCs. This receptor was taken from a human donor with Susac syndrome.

The CDR3 reads CASSLVITGELFF. The CDR3 region has the DNA TGTGCCAGCAGCTTAGTCATCACCGGGGAGCTGTTTTTT. The gene calls are TRBV11-2 and TRBJ2-2; D gene uncertain. In germline, CDR1 is SGHAT, CDR2 FQNNGV. V lost 1 base and J 4 bases, leaving 4 bases between the germline ends. This CDR3 is 13 amino acids long. Full variable domain (missing parts from reference TRBV11-2 and TRBJ2-2): EAGVAQSPRYKIIEKRQSVAFWCNPISGHATLYWYQQILGQGPKLLIQFQNNGVVDDSQLPKDRFSAERLKGVDSTLKIQPAKLEDSAVYLCASSLVITGELFFGEGSRLTVL.